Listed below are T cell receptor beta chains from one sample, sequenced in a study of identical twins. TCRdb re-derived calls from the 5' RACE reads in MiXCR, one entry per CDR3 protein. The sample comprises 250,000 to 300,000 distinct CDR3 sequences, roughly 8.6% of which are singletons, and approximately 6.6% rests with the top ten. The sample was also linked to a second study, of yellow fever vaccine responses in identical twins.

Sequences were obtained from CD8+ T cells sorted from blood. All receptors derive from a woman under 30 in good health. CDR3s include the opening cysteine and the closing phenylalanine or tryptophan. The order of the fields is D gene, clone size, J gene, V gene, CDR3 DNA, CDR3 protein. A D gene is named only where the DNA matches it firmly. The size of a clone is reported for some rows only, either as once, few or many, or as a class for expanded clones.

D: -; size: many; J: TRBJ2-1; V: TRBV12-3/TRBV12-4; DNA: TGTGCCAGCAGTCACGGGTACAATGAGCAGTTCTTC; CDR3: CASSHGYNEQFF
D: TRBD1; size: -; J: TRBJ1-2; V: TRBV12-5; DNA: TGTGCTAGCGGGACAGGGGGCCACTATGGCTACACCTTC; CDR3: CASGTGGHYGYTF
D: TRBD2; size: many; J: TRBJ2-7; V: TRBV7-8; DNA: TGTGCCAGCACCCTACCGGGACTAGCTTACGAGCAGTACTTC; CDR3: CASTLPGLAYEQYF
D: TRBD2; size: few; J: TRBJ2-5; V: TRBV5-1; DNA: TGCGCCAGCAGCTTGATGGGGACTAGCGACTGGGAGACCCAGTACTTC; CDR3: CASSLMGTSDWETQYF
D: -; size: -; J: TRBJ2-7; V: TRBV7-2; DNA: TGTGCCAGCAGCGTTCTAGGGCGCCTGGACGAGCAGTACTTC; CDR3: CASSVLGRLDEQYF
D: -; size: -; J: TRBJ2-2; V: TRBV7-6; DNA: TGTGCCAGCAGCCCGAGAGGGGGGCCGGGCGGGGAGCTGTTTTTT; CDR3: CASSPRGGPGGELFF
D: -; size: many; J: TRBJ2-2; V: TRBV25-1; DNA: TGTGCCAGCAGTATACCCGGGGAGCTGTTTTTT; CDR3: CASSIPGELFF
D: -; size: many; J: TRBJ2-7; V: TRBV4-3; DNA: TGCGCCAGCAGCCAAGAAGTCGGAGGGGGAGGGAACGAGCAGTACTTC; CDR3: CASSQEVGGGGNEQYF
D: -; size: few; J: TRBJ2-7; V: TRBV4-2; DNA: TGTGCCAGCAGCCAAGGGTGGGCGACTGACTCCTACGAGCAGTACTTC; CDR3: CASSQGWATDSYEQYF
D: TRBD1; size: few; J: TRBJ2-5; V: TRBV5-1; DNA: TGCGCCAGCAGCGCCCTAAGGACAGGGGTTGGGGAAGAGACCCAGTACTTC; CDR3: CASSALRTGVGEETQYF
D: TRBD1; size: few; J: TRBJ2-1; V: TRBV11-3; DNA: TGTGCCAGCAGCTTACGAGGACAGGGAGATCAGCAGTTCTTC; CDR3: CASSLRGQGDQQFF
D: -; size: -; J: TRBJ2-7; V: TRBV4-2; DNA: TGTGCCAGCAGCCAAGCTGGGAGCGAGCAGTACTTC; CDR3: CASSQAGSEQYF
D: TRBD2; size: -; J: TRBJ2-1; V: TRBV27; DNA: TGTGCCAGCAGTTTAGTCGGGGGGGCCAATGAGCAGTTCTTC; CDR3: CASSLVGGANEQFF
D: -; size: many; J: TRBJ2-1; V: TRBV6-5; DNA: TGTGCCAGCAGTTACTCGCCCTACAATGAGCAGTTCTTC; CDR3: CASSYSPYNEQFF
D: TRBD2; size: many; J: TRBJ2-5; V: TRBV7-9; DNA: TGTGCCAGCAGTATGATGACTAGCGGGCCCAAAAAAGAGACCCAGTACTTC; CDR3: CASSMMTSGPKKETQYF
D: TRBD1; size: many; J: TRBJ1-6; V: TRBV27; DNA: TGTGCCAGCAGTTGGACAGGGGGTAATTCACCCCTCCACTTT; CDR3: CASSWTGGNSPLHF
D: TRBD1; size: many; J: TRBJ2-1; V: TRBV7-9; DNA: TGTGCCAGCAGCCCAGGGACAGACAATGAGCAGTTCTTC; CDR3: CASSPGTDNEQFF
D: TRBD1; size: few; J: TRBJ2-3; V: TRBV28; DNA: TGTGCCAGCAGCTGGGACAGGGGCGCAGATACGCAGTATTTT; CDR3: CASSWDRGADTQYF
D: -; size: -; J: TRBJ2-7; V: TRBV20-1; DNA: TGCAGTGCTAGCGAGGCAGGTCTTTCCTACGAGCAGTACTTC; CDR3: CSASEAGLSYEQYF
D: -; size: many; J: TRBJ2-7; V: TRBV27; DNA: TGTGCCAGCAGTTTATCGGGGGGTCCGTACGAGCAGTACTTC; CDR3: CASSLSGGPYEQYF
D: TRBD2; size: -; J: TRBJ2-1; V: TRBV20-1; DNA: TGCAGTGCTAGAGATGGTGGCCCGACTAGCGGGAGAGTAAATGAGCAGTTCTTC; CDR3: CSARDGGPTSGRVNEQFF
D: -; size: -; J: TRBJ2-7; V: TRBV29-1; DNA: TGCAGCGCGACCCAGGACTCCTACGAGCAGTACTTC; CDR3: CSATQDSYEQYF
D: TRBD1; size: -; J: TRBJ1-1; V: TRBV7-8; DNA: TGTGCCAGCAGCGTCGACAGGGGAGCTGAAGCTTTCTTT; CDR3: CASSVDRGAEAFF
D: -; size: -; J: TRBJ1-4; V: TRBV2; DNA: TGTGCCAGCGCCCCCGGGAGAACTAATGAAAAACTGTTTTTT; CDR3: CASAPGRTNEKLFF
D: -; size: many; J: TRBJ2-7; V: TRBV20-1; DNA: TGCAGTGCTCAAGGCTTGTGGGGGGACATCTACGAGCAGTACTTC; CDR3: CSAQGLWGDIYEQYF
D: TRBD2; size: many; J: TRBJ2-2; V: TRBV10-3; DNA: TGTGCCATCAGTGAGTCCGGGACTAGCGGGAGTCGAGACACCGGGGAGCTGTTTTTT; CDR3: CAISESGTSGSRDTGELFF
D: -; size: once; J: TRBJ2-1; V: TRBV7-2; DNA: TGTGCCAGCAGGGGGTTAGCTAGCGATGAGCAGTTCTTC; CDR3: CASRGLASDEQFF
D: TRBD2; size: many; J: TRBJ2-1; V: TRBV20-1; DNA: TGCAGTGCACCTGCCTCTAGCGGGGATTACAATGAGCAGTTCTTC; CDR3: CSAPASSGDYNEQFF
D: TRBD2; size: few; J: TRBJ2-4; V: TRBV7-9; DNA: TGTGCCAGCAGCTTAGTTGGGAGCGGGGACTCCACTCAGTACTTC; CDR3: CASSLVGSGDSTQYF
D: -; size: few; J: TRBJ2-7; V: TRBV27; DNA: TGTGCCAGCAGTTTCAACAGGGGGGGCGAGCAGTACTTC; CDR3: CASSFNRGGEQYF